The 27 T cell receptor beta chains below were found in one sample sequenced in a study of technical replicates of blood from several donors. Produced via immunoSEQ multiplex PCR; TCRdb's table is partial and in-frame only. Here the sample spans around 90,000 clones, around 94% being singletons. The sequenced sample was T cells isolated from PBMCs. The receptors originated from a human donor in good health.

The chain joins TRBV6-1 to TRBJ1-2; D gene unclear. This CDR3 contains 15 residues. The germline CDR1 and CDR2 sequences are MNHNS and SASEGT. Trimming stripped 7 bases from V and 1 base from J, with 16 bases between. This CDR3 is CASTQQDTFNYGYTF. CDR3 in DNA: TGTGCCAGCACTCAGCAAGACACCTTTAACTATGGCTACACCTTC.

This clone has only one observation. The J gene is TRBJ2-5, the V gene TRBV21-1; no DNA check was done on the table's D call, TRBD2. TRBV21-1 is tagged as a pseudogene. This CDR3 is built from 14 residues. CDR3 nucleotides: TGTGCCAGCGAACAGCCAGCGGGAGGGGAGACCCAGTACTTC. It specifies CASEQPAGGETQYF.

The chain joins TRBV6-5 to TRBJ2-7; TRBD2 might be the D (5 bases). Germline CDR1 MNHEY, CDR2 SVGAGI. Deletions cut 6 bases from V and 2 bases from J, with 14 bases between. The CDR3 length is 14 residues. Written as DNA, the CDR3 is TGTGCCAGCAGCTACACGCCGGGAACCTACGAGCAGTACTTC. This gives the protein CASSYTPGTYEQYF.

This chain uses TRBV14 with TRBJ2-7; TRBD1 aligns across 12 bases. CDR3 length: 15 residues. Unmatched junction bases numbered 3, after V lost 1 base and J lost 5 bases. Looked up from germline, CDR1 is SGHDN and CDR2 is FVKESK. CDR3 in amino acids: CASSQVWDRGHEQYF. For the CDR3, the DNA is TGTGCCAGCAGCCAAGTATGGGACAGGGGGCACGAGCAGTACTTC.

The chain links TRBV7-9 to TRBJ1-1, with 9 bases fitting TRBD1. The CDR3 has 14 amino acids. The germline V gene has CDR1 SEHNR and CDR2 FQNEAQ (reference sequence). V was pared by 8 bases and J by 5 bases, with 9 bases of the junction left unmatched. CDR3 sequence (DNA): TGTGCCAGCCGAGAGACAGGGGGTAAAACTGAAGCTTTCTTT. Amino acids: CASRETGGKTEAFF.

The chain is built from TRBV7-9 and TRBJ2-2; 7 bases map to TRBD1. This CDR3 comprises 14 residues. Germline V CDR1 and CDR2: SEHNR, FQNEAQ (reference sequence). V lost 8 bases, J lost 1 base, and 4 bases stayed unmatched. The CDR3: CASFRTGNTGELFF. The CDR3 nucleotides are TGTGCCAGCTTCAGGACAGGGAACACCGGGGAGCTGTTTTTT.

This chain connects TRBV5-5 to TRBJ2-2; the match to TRBD1 covers 7 bases. V was pared by 0 bases and J by 5 bases, with 1 base of the junction left unmatched. This CDR3 has 14 amino acids. Germline values: CDR1 SGHKS, CDR2 YYEKEE (reference sequence). CDR3 nucleotides: TGTGCCAGCAGCTTGGGACAGGGAACCGGGGAGCTGTTTTTT. Translation: CASSLGQGTGELFF.

V and J are TRBV18 and TRBJ1-1; D might be TRBD1 (6 bases). Germline values: CDR1 KGHSH, CDR2 LQKENI. The CDR3 extends over 12 amino acids. The V gene lost 6 bases and the J gene lost 1 base, with 6 bases spanning the gap. CDR3 DNA: TGTGCCAGCTCGGACAGGAACACTGAAGCTTTCTTT. It translates to CASSDRNTEAFF. Drawing the rest from reference TRBV18 and TRBJ1-1, the complete variable domain is NAGVMQNPRHLVRRRGQEARLRCSPMKGHSHVYWYRQLPEEGLKFMVYLQKENIIDESGMPKERFSAEFPKEGPSILRIQQVVRGDSAAYFCASSDRNTEAFFGQGTRLTVV.

This sequence joins TRBV4-2 and TRBJ2-5; 14 bases fit TRBD2. Germline CDR1 reads LGHNA; CDR2 reads YNFKEQ. The V and J ends lost 3 bases and 3 bases, in that order; junction bases with no gene match: 0. The CDR3 is made up of 15 amino acids. This chain's CDR3 is CASSQGLAGEETQYF. The CDR3 coding sequence is TGTGCCAGCAGCCAGGGACTAGCGGGAGAAGAGACCCAGTACTTC.

The rearrangement links TRBV2 to TRBJ2-3; D is possibly TRBD1 (5 bases). The CDR3 sequence is 17 residues long. V lost 6 bases to trimming and J lost 1 base, with 20 bases between them. CDR1 is SNHLY and CDR2 is FYNNEI in the germline V gene. This CDR3 reads CASSERTQRSGTDTQYF. CDR3 DNA: TGTGCCAGCAGCGAAAGGACACAGCGAAGTGGCACAGATACGCAGTATTTT.

This clone was seen only once. The chain combines TRBV13 with TRBJ1-1; D gene unclear. The CDR3 spans 14 residues. V was shortened by 3 bases and J by 1 base, with 9 bases between the two germline ends. The germline V gene has CDR1 PRHDT and CDR2 FYEKMQ (reference sequence). The DNA for the CDR3 is TGTGCCAGCAGCTTGGCAGCGCCGAACACTGAAGCTTTCTTT. Translation gives CASSLAAPNTEAFF.

This chain connects TRBV6-1 to TRBJ1-1; TRBD1 agrees at 8 bases. There are 13 residues in the CDR3. V dropped 4 bases and J dropped 4; count of bases not matched to a gene: 2. The V gene's germline CDR1 is MNHNS and CDR2 SASEGT. The CDR3 nucleotides read TGTGCCAGCAGTGCCACAGGGGGCACTGAAGCTTTCTTT. Protein sequence: CASSATGGTEAFF.

The chain carries TRBV19 and TRBJ1-2; 8 bases fit TRBD1. The CDR3 spans 13 residues. With 4 bases clipped from V and 4 bases from J, the junction kept 2 bases outside the gene matches. Germline assignment: CDR1 LNHDA and CDR2 SQIVND (reference sequence). CDR3 protein: CASSTGGVYGYTF. As DNA, the CDR3 is TGTGCCAGTAGTACAGGGGGCGTCTATGGCTACACCTTC.

The chain uses TRBV7-3 and TRBJ1-1, with TRBD1 as a possible D gene (5 bases). V gave up 1 base and J gave up 6 bases, with 9 bases separating them. Germline V CDR1 and CDR2: SGHTA, FQGTGA. This CDR3 has 13 amino acids. In DNA form, the CDR3 reads TGTGCCAGCAGCTTAATAGGGGCCGCTGAAGCTTTCTTT. As protein: CASSLIGAAEAFF.

This clone was seen just once. The CDR3 loop reads CAWSVLQANEKLFF. The DNA of the CDR3 is TGTGCCTGGAGTGTGTTACAGGCTAATGAAAAACTGTTTTTT. This chain links TRBV30 with TRBJ1-4, with a weak D call TRBD1 (5 bases). From germline, CDR1 is GTSNPN and CDR2 SVGIG (reference sequence). The CDR3 covers 14 residues. Between the trimmed V and J ends, which lost 0 bases and 3 bases, there was a span of 8 bases.

V and J are TRBV28 and TRBJ2-7; 10 bases fit TRBD1. This CDR3 region has 15 residues. J gave up 3 bases and V 11 bases, and 13 bases lay outside the gene matches. From germline, CDR1 is MDHEN and CDR2 SYDVKM. CDR3 nucleotides: TGTGCCTCGCAGACCGCCGGGACAGGGGACTACGAGCAGTACTTC. It translates to CASQTAGTGDYEQYF.

This clone has just one count. The chain is built from TRBV10-3 and TRBJ1-4; a weak D match, TRBD1 (5 bases). V lost 2 bases and J 3 bases, leaving 7 bases between the germline ends. CDR1 and CDR2 from the germline V gene are ENHRY and SYGVKD. The length of the CDR3 is 14 residues. CDR3 DNA: TGTGCCATCAGTGAGGCGACAGCTAATGAAAAACTGTTTTTT. It codes for CAISEATANEKLFF.

The V gene is TRBV5-1, the J gene TRBJ2-2; D is perhaps TRBD2 (5 bases). Germline values: CDR1 SGHRS, CDR2 YFSETQ. This CDR3 is built from 13 residues. V lost 6 bases and J lost 7, with 13 bases in between. This CDR3 reads CASTTSIGGELFF. CDR3 coding DNA: TGCGCCAGCACTACTAGTATTGGCGGGGAGCTGTTTTTT.

This sequence joins TRBV6-1 and TRBJ1-4; D remains ambiguous. This CDR3 is built from 12 residues. Trimming removed 7 bases from V and 6 bases from J, with 9 bases in between. CDR1 is MNHNS, CDR2 SASEGT, per germline. The CDR3 here is CASTYRDEKLFF. DNA of the CDR3: TGTGCCAGCACCTACCGGGATGAAAAACTGTTTTTT.

This rearrangement joins TRBV6-1 to TRBJ1-5; D uncertain. This CDR3 region has 13 residues. Trimming stripped 4 bases from V and 4 bases from J, with 8 bases between. Germline CDR1 MNHNS, CDR2 SASEGT. This chain's CDR3 is CASSVEVNQPQHF. CDR3 DNA: TGTGCCAGCAGTGTTGAGGTAAATCAGCCCCAGCATTTT.

The chain is built from TRBV27 and TRBJ2-7; tentative D call: TRBD2 (6 bases). The CDR3 contains 14 residues. The germline V and J ends were trimmed by 8 bases and 3 bases, with 17 bases remaining between them. In germline, CDR1 is MNHEY, CDR2 SMNVEV (reference sequence). Here the CDR3 DNA reads TGTGCCAGCTCCGCTAGCGCGACGTACTACGAGCAGTACTTC. Amino acid sequence: CASSASATYYEQYF.

The rearrangement uses TRBV9 and TRBJ2-1; the D gene is possibly TRBD2 (6 bases). CDR1 and CDR2 (germline): SGDLS, YYNGEE. There are 17 residues in the CDR3. Trimming left V 4 bases short and J 1 base short, with 18 bases between. DNA of the CDR3: TGTGCCAGCAGCAGCGGAGTGGGGGGAATTTCCTACAATGAGCAGTTCTTC. Amino acid sequence: CASSSGVGGISYNEQFF.

The V call is TRBV7-6, the J call TRBJ2-3, with 8 bases matching TRBD2. The trim removed 4 bases at V and 7 bases at J, leaving 31 bases unmatched. The germline gives CDR1 SGHVS, CDR2 FNYEAQ. This CDR3 has 22 residues. The CDR3 is CASSSQRGDSGLAPTLSNTQYF. CDR3 nucleotides: TGTGCCAGCAGCTCCCAGAGAGGAGATTCCGGACTAGCCCCGACCCTATCAAATACGCAGTATTTT.

The chain couples TRBV7-8 to TRBJ2-5; D gene uncertain. CDR1 is SGHVS and CDR2 is FQNEAQ in the germline V gene. Trimming removed 6 bases from V and 2 bases from J, with 13 bases in between. The CDR3 extends over 14 amino acids. CDR3 nucleotides: TGTGCCAGCAGTTATTCACGGTGGCAAGAGACCCAGTACTTC. Protein product: CASSYSRWQETQYF.

This sequence joins TRBV2 and TRBJ2-2, with D maybe TRBD1 (6 bases). V gave up 6 bases and J gave up 0 bases, with 8 bases separating them. Germline V CDR1 and CDR2: SNHLY, FYNNEI. The CDR3 has 14 amino acids. The CDR3 DNA follows: TGTGCCAGCAGAGGACAGCCGAACACCGGGGAGCTGTTTTTT. Translation gives CASRGQPNTGELFF.

The chain has TRBV7-2 and TRBJ1-5; possibly TRBD1 for D (6 bases). Germline CDR1 reads SGHTA; CDR2 reads FQGNSA. The V end lost 5 bases, the J end lost 1 base, and 12 bases lay between the germline ends. The CDR3 has 15 residues. CDR3 DNA: TGTGCCAGCAGCCCAAGGGGGGGCAGCAATCAGCCCCAGCATTTT. Protein product: CASSPRGGSNQPQHF.

The genes are TRBV28 and TRBJ2-3; TRBD2 agrees at 9 bases. The CDR3 has 16 amino acids. The germline V gene has CDR1 MDHEN and CDR2 SYDVKM. V gave up 7 bases and J gave up 2 bases; unmatched junction bases: 10. The CDR3 reads CASTPRGRVNTDTQYF. Written as DNA, the CDR3 is TGTGCCAGCACCCCCCGCGGGAGGGTTAACACAGATACGCAGTATTTT.